This T cell receptor beta chain was sequenced for a study of T cells in localized non-small cell lung cancer. As concerns this clone: Its specificity is not known.

The CDR3 has 13 residues. CDR1 is PRHDT and CDR2 is FYEKMQ in the germline V gene (reference sequence). V lost 5 bases to trimming and J lost 7 bases; unmatched junction nucleotides: 4. General observations from the study: Clonality of T cells reached its maximum in uninvolved adjacent lung, surpassing tumor. Among the top 100 tumor clones, a median about 57 appeared in adjacent lung. Longer overall survival accompanied higher blood T cell density. Sequencing, confined to only one tumor region, leaves heterogeneity possible.

Sequenced by immunoSEQ multiplex PCR; TCRdb stores in-frame clones only, minus some. This repertoire shows roughly 2,800 clones, about 24% found once; its top ten account for roughly 13%. V usage is TRBV13 and J usage is TRBJ1-3; 8 bases are shared with TRBD1. This specimen consisted of lung tumor tissue, obtained before any cancer treatment. The receptor's source is a man aged 40 to 69 with stage I squamous cell lung carcinoma. CDR3 amino acids: CASSLRQGNTIYF. The CDR3 DNA reads TGTGCCAGCAGCCTCCGACAGGGGAACACCATATATTTT.